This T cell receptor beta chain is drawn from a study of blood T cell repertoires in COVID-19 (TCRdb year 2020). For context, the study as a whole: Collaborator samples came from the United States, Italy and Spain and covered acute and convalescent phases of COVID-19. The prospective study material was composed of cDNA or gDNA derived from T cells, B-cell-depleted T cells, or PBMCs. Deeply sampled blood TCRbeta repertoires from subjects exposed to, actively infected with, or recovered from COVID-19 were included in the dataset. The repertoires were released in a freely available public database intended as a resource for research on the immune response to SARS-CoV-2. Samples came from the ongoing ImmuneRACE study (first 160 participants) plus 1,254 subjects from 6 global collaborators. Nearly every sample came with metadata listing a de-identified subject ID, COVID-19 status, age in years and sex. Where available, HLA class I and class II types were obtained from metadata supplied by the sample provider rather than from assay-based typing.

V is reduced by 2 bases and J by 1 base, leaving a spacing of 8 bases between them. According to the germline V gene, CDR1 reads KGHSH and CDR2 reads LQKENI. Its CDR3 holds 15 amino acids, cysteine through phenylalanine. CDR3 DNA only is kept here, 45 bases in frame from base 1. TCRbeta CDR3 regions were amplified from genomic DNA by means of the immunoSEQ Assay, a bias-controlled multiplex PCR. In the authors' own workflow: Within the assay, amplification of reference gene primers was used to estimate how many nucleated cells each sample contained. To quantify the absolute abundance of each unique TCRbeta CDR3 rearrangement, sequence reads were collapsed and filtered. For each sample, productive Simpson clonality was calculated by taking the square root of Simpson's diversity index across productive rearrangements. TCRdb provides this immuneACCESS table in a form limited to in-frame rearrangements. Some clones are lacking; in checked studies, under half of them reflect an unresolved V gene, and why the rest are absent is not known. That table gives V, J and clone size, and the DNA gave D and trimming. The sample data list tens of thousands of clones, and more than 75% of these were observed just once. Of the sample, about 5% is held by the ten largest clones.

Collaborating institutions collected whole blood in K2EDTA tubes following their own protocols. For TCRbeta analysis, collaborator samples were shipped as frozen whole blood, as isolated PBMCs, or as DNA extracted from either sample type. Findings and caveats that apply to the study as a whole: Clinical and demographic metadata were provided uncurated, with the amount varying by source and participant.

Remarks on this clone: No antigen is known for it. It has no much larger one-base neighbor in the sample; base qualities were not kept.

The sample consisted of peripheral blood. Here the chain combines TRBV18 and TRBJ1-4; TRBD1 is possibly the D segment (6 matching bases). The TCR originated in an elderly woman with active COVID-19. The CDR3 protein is CASSPIRGTNEKLFF. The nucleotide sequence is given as TGTGCCAGCTCACCAATCAGGGGAACTAATGAAAAACTGTTTTTT.